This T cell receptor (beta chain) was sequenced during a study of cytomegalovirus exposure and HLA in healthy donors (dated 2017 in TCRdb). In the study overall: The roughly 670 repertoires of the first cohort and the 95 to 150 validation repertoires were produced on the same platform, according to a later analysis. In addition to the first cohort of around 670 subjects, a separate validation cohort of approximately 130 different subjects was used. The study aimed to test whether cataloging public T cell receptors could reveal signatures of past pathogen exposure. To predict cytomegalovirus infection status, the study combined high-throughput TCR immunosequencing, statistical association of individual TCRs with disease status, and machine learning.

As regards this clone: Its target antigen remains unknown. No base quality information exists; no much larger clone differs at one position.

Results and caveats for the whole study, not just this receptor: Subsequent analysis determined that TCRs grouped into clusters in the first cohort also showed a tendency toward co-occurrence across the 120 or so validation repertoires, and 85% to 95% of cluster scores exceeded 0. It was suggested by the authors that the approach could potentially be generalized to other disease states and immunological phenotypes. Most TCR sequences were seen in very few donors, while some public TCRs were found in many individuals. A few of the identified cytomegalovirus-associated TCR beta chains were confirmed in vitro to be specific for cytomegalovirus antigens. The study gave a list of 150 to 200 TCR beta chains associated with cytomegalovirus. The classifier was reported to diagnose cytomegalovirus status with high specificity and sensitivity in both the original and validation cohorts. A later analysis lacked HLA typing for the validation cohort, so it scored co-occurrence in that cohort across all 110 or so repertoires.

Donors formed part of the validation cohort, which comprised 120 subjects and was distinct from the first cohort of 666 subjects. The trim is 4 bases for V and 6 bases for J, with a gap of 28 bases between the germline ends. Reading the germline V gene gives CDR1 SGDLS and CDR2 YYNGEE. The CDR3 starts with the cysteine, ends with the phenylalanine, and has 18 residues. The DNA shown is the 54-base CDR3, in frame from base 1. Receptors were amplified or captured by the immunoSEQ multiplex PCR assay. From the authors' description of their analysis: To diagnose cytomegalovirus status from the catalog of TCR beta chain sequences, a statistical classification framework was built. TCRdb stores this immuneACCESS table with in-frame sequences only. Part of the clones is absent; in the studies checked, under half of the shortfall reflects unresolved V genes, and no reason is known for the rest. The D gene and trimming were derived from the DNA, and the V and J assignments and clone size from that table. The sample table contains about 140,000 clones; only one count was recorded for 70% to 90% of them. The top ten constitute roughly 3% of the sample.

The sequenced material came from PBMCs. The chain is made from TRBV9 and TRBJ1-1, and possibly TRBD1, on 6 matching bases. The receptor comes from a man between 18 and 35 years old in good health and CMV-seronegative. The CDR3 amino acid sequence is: CASSTPRGSNENRAEAFF. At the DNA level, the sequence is TGTGCCAGCAGCACCCCCAGGGGATCTAATGAAAACCGCGCTGAAGCTTTCTTT. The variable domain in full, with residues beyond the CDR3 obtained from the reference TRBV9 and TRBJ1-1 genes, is DSGVTQTPKHLITATGQRVTLRCSPRSGDLSVYWYQQSLDQGLQFLIQYYNGEERAKGNILERFSAQQFPDLHSELNLSSLELGDSALYFCASSTPRGSNENRAEAFFGQGTRLTVV.